The rows below give T cell receptor beta chains drawn from one sample of a study of blood T cell repertoires in COVID-19. Repertoires were generated with immunoSEQ multiplex PCR, while TCRdb's copy carries only in-frame clones and drops some. The sample comprises fewer than 120,000 clones, approximately 90% of which are singletons, and approximately 4.8% rests with the top ten. Sequences were obtained from peripheral blood. Every receptor here comes from a human donor in a cohort sampled during active COVID-19. CDR3s include the opening cysteine and the closing phenylalanine or tryptophan. The D gene is left open where the match is weak. Not all rows give a size; the values are once, few, many and, for expanded clones, a class.

>-|TRBJ2-5|-|TRBV18
TGTGCCAGCTCACCACCGCAGACAGTACTCAAAGAGACCCAGTACTTC
CASSPPQTVLKETQYF
>-|TRBJ2-7|-|TRBV5-5
TGTGCCAGCAGTCCCTCGGGGGATATCGATCTCTACGAGCAGTACTTC
CASSPSGDIDLYEQYF
>-|TRBJ2-3|-|TRBV30
TGTGCCTGGAGTGACCCCACAAGCACAGATACGCAGTATTTT
CAWSDPTSTDTQYF
>-|TRBJ2-7|TRBD2|TRBV7-8
TGTGCCAGCAGGGGGGCGATGGGGACTAGCACGTACGAGCAGTACTTC
CASRGAMGTSTYEQYF
>-|TRBJ2-3|TRBD1|TRBV7-6
TGTGCCAGCAGTCGATCGGACAGGTACACAGATACGCAGTATTTT
CASSRSDRYTDTQYF
>-|TRBJ2-3|-|TRBV24-1
TGTGCCACCAGTGACACCGGGACCCGGGGGGATACGCAGTATTTT
CATSDTGTRGDTQYF
>-|TRBJ1-2|TRBD1|TRBV5-8
TGTGCCAGCAGAACCGACAGGGAGCAGGACGGCTACACCTTC
CASRTDREQDGYTF
>-|TRBJ2-4|-|TRBV29-1
TGCAGCGTTGTTGGTCCCGGGGATTGGAACATTCAGTACTTC
CSVVGPGDWNIQYF
>-|TRBJ2-3|TRBD2|TRBV2
TGTGCCAGTACTTTAGCGGGAGCCGGTACGCAGTATTTT
CASTLAGAGTQYF
>-|TRBJ2-1|-|TRBV19
TGTGCCAGTACCCTAACTTCGGGGGTGGACAATGAGCAGTTCTTC
CASTLTSGVDNEQFF
>-|TRBJ1-1|-|TRBV2
TGTGCCAGCAGGAAGGACAGGAACACTGAAGCTTTCTTT
CASRKDRNTEAFF
>-|TRBJ1-5|-|TRBV18
TGTGCCAGCTCATCCCAGGGTTTGGATCAGCCCCAGCATTTT
CASSSQGLDQPQHF
>-|TRBJ2-3|TRBD2|TRBV6-4
TGTGCCAGCAGCCAGACTAGCTGGGGCACAGATACGCAGTATTTT
CASSQTSWGTDTQYF
>-|TRBJ1-2|-|TRBV6-5
TGTGCCAGCAGTTACTCATTAGGCAACCGGGGGTATGGCTACACCTTC
CASSYSLGNRGYGYTF
>-|TRBJ2-3|-|TRBV2
TGTGCCAGCAGTGGGGGCGGAGATACGCAGTATTTT
CASSGGGDTQYF
>-|TRBJ1-5|-|TRBV10-3
TGTGCCATCAGTGAGTCGTCTTATAGCAATCAGCCCCAGCATTTT
CAISESSYSNQPQHF
>few|TRBJ2-2|-|TRBV19
TGTGCCAGTAGTTTTAGAGACACCGGGGAGCTGTTTTTT
CASSFRDTGELFF
>-|TRBJ2-1|-|TRBV19
TGTGCCTGTAGTAGGTCGGGAGTGGTCTACAATGAGCAGTTCTTC
CACSRSGVVYNEQFF
>-|TRBJ1-1|-|TRBV7-2
TGTGCCAGCAGCTTACAGGGGACGAACACTGAAGCTTTCTTT
CASSLQGTNTEAFF
>-|TRBJ1-3|-|TRBV5-1
TGCGCCAGCAGCCCCCCGCGGGACTCTGGAAACACCATATATTTT
CASSPPRDSGNTIYF
>-|TRBJ1-1|-|TRBV28
TGTGCCAGCAGTTCGGGACAATTGAACACTGAAGCTTTCTTT
CASSSGQLNTEAFF
>-|TRBJ2-3|TRBD2|TRBV3-1/TRBV3-2
TGTGCCAGCAGCCAAGCGGGGGGGGGTCGCGCAGATACGCAGTATTTT
CASSQAGGGRADTQYF
>-|TRBJ1-2|TRBD1|TRBV5-1
TGCGCCAGCAGCTTGTTAGCGGGACAGGGTAATGGCTACACCTTC
CASSLLAGQGNGYTF
>-|TRBJ2-2|-|TRBV6-5
TGTGCCACTAGGCCCACTTCTTCTGGGGAGCTGTTTTTT
CATRPTSSGELFF
>-|TRBJ2-1|-|TRBV11-1
TGTGCCAGCAGCTTGGGGGGACCAAAGTTCTTC
CASSLGGPKFF
>-|TRBJ2-1|-|TRBV1
TGCACCAGCAGCCAAGAAAGTGGAGAGGGGGACAGGGCCTACAATGAGCAGTTCTTC
CTSSQESGEGDRAYNEQFF
>-|TRBJ2-5|-|TRBV7-2
TGTGCCAGCAGCTTACAGAGCGGAACCCAAGAGACCCAGTACTTC
CASSLQSGTQETQYF
>-|TRBJ2-1|-|TRBV6-1
TGTGCCAGCAGTGAATCGGGAGATGAGCAGTTCTTC
CASSESGDEQFF
>-|TRBJ1-1|-|TRBV5-6
TGTGCCAGCAGCGCAGGGGAGAGAAAGCCTGAAGCTTTCTTT
CASSAGERKPEAFF
>many|TRBJ1-5|TRBD1|TRBV6-5
TGTGCCAGCAGTCGGGACAGGGGCCAGCCCCAGCATTTT
CASSRDRGQPQHF
>-|TRBJ2-1|-|TRBV11-3
TGTGCCAGCAGCCAAAGCGGTAGTTCCTACAATGAGCAGTTCTTC
CASSQSGSSYNEQFF
>once|TRBJ2-3|-|TRBV7-8
TGTGCCAGCAGCTTCACTGGCACAGATACGCAGTATTTT
CASSFTGTDTQYF
>-|TRBJ1-1|-|TRBV5-1
TGCGCCAGCAGCTTGGATCTGGGGGCGCAAACTGAAGCTTTCTTT
CASSLDLGAQTEAFF
>-|TRBJ2-7|-|TRBV4-2
TGTGCCAGCAGCCAAGATCGCGAAAAGACCTACGAGCAGTACTTC
CASSQDREKTYEQYF
>-|TRBJ2-7|TRBD1|TRBV24-1
TGTGCCACCAGTGCAGGGGGTGCGTACGAGCAGTACTTC
CATSAGGAYEQYF
>-|TRBJ2-1|TRBD1|TRBV18
TGTGCCAGCTCACCGGGACAGGGGGCGAGACGGATTAACTACAATGAGCAGTTCTTC
CASSPGQGARRINYNEQFF
>-|TRBJ1-6|-|TRBV9
TGTGCCAGCAGCGCCACACAATACCCCCTCCACTTT
CASSATQYPLHF
>-|TRBJ2-1|TRBD2|TRBV9
TGTGCCAGCAGCGTAGACTTAGCGGGAACCTACAATGAGCAGTTCTTC
CASSVDLAGTYNEQFF
>-|TRBJ1-2|-|TRBV28
TGTGCCAGCAGTTTGCGGCGGCTCTATGGCTACACCTTC
CASSLRRLYGYTF
>-|TRBJ2-7|TRBD2|TRBV7-2
TGTGCCAGCAGCCCCACCTCGGGACTAGCGGGGGAAGACCAGTACTTC
CASSPTSGLAGEDQYF
>-|TRBJ1-2|-|TRBV27
TGTGCCAGCAGTTCCGGCGGACACAGCAACTATGGCTACACCTTC
CASSSGGHSNYGYTF
>-|TRBJ2-7|-|TRBV10-1
TGCGCCAGCAAACCCCGAGACACGTTCTACGAGCAGTACTTC
CASKPRDTFYEQYF
>-|TRBJ2-3|TRBD2|TRBV6-2/TRBV6-3
TGTGCCAGCAGCCTGACTAGCGGGAGAATTGACACAGATACGCAGTATTTT
CASSLTSGRIDTDTQYF
>once|TRBJ1-2|-|TRBV30
TGTGCCTGGAGACATAAGGGCGGGAACTATGGCTACACCTTC
CAWRHKGGNYGYTF
>-|TRBJ2-1|TRBD1|TRBV5-4
TGTGCCAGCAGCTTGTTAGGGGGCGGTCTCGGGCAGTTCTTC
CASSLLGGGLGQFF
>-|TRBJ2-7|TRBD2|TRBV4-2
TGTGCCAGCAGCCAAGAGGGTGGGGGCGCGGGAGGAAGGTACGAGCAGTACTTC
CASSQEGGGAGGRYEQYF
>-|TRBJ2-7|TRBD2|TRBV5-4
TGTGCCAGCAGCTTGGGGGGGCCTAGCGGGAGCTACGAGCAGTACTTC
CASSLGGPSGSYEQYF
>-|TRBJ2-1|TRBD1|TRBV11-2
TGTGCCAGCGGGACAGGGACGTTAAGGTACAATGAGCAGTTCTTC
CASGTGTLRYNEQFF
>-|TRBJ2-1|TRBD2|TRBV4-1
TGCGCCAGCAGCCAAGGTTACGGGGGGAGGTCCTCCTACAATGAGCAGTTCTTC
CASSQGYGGRSSYNEQFF
>-|TRBJ2-3|-|TRBV12-3/TRBV12-4
TGTGCCAGCAGTTTAGGGCGCGGTGATACGCAGTATTTT
CASSLGRGDTQYF
>-|TRBJ2-7|TRBD2|TRBV10-3
TGTGCCATCAGTGACCCGACTAGCGGGAGTTACGAGCAGTACTTC
CAISDPTSGSYEQYF
>few|TRBJ2-4|TRBD1|TRBV5-3
TGTGCCAGAAGCTTACAGGGGGTTAACCTAGCCAAAAACATTCAGTACTTC
CARSLQGVNLAKNIQYF
>-|TRBJ1-1|TRBD1|TRBV7-9
TGTGCCAGCAGAACCGGGACAGGGTGGACTGAAGCTTTCTTT
CASRTGTGWTEAFF
>once|TRBJ2-7|TRBD2|TRBV2
TGTGCCAGGCGTAGCGGGAGCTACGAGCAGTACTTC
CARRSGSYEQYF